This T cell receptor (beta chain) was captured in a study of T cells in Graves' hyperthyroidism and ophthalmopathy. This CDR3 has 15 residues. Germline V gene lookup returns CDR1 KGHDR and CDR2 SFDVKD. The TCR beta CDR3 regions underwent amplification using RNA transcripts as the source. First-round RT-PCR with HTBI primers amplified the TCR CDR3 region. TCRdb re-analysed the multiplex PCR reads in MiXCR, keeping a single row per CDR3 protein. The sample carries about 350,000 distinct CDR3 sequences, approximately 15% recorded once. On this clonotype: This sequence may be a read error, since a much larger clone differs from it by one base.

The TCR sequence derives from a woman aged 25 to 39 with Graves' hyperthyroidism. Input material: blood. V and J are TRBV24-1 and TRBJ2-3; no definite D call. The end of the DNA fits TRBJ1-5 better, so the J call may be wrong. The CDR3 spells CATSDMGMAADTQHF. The CDR3 nucleotides are TGTGCCACCAGTGACATGGGAATGGCGGCAGATACGCAGCATTTT.